This passage covers 26 T cell receptor beta chains from one sample sequenced in a study of blood T cell repertoires in COVID-19. Using immunoSEQ multiplex PCR, the repertoire was profiled, and TCRdb retains in-frame clones only, with some absent. Seen here are 55,000 to 80,000 clones, approximately 87% observed once, and the top ten hold roughly 20%. Sample: peripheral blood. All receptors derive from a woman over 75 with acute or convalescent COVID-19.

The chain recombines TRBV6-6 with TRBJ2-5; D is undetermined. CDR1 is MNHNY, CDR2 SVGAGI, per germline (reference sequence). Trimming removed 8 bases at V and 1 base at J, with 8 bases between. The CDR3 is made up of 12 amino acids. CDR3 sequence reads: CASQRLQETQYF. In DNA form, the CDR3 reads TGTGCCAGCCAGCGCCTCCAAGAGACCCAGTACTTC.

The V call is TRBV24-1, the J call TRBJ1-5; 7 bases agree with TRBD1. Trimming at V came to 4 bases and at J to 7 bases, leaving 9 bases not matched to a gene. CDR3 size: 15 residues. Per the germline V gene, CDR1 is KGHDR and CDR2 is SFDVKD. CDR3 residues: CATSDRGTAGQPQHF. Here the CDR3 DNA reads TGTGCCACCAGTGACCGGGGGACAGCCGGACAGCCCCAGCATTTT.

This sequence joins TRBV19 and TRBJ2-3, with 7 bases aligning to TRBD1. The V gene end was trimmed by 1 base and the J gene end by 2 bases; junction bases not matched to a gene: 6. Germline assignment: CDR1 LNHDA and CDR2 SQIVND (reference sequence). The CDR3 has 16 amino acids. CDR3 in amino acids: CASSIAGTVPTDTQYF. In DNA, the CDR3 is TGTGCCAGTAGTATAGCCGGGACAGTCCCCACAGATACGCAGTATTTT.

This sequence joins TRBV5-1 and TRBJ2-1; TRBD1 matches at 8 bases. V dropped 7 bases and J dropped 8; count of bases not matched to a gene: 11. The CDR3 sequence is 14 residues long. The germline CDR1 and CDR2 sequences are SGHRS and YFSETQ. DNA for the CDR3: TGCGCCAGCCGTACCGGGACAGGTGCGGATGAGCAGTTCTTC. Translation: CASRTGTGADEQFF.

In this sample, this clone turned up a few times. V usage is TRBV5-4 and J usage is TRBJ2-2, with 11 bases matching TRBD2. This CDR3 is built from 15 residues. The V gene end was trimmed by 4 bases and the J gene end by 7 bases; junction bases not matched to a gene: 6. The germline V gene encodes CDR1 SGHNT and CDR2 YYREEE (reference sequence). The CDR3 spells CASSLAGGRNGELFF. CDR3 bases: TGTGCCAGCAGCCTAGCGGGAGGACGGAACGGGGAGCTGTTTTTT.

This clone was seen a single time. The genes are TRBV2 and TRBJ2-7; D is perhaps TRBD1 (5 bases). Trimming removed 9 bases at V and 4 bases at J, with 16 bases between. The CDR3 covers 13 residues. Per the germline V gene, CDR1 is SNHLY and CDR2 is FYNNEI. For the CDR3, the DNA is TGTGCCAGTTTTTCTGCAGGACAATACGAGCAGTACTTC. Protein sequence: CASFSAGQYEQYF.

The table lists this clone with a count of one. The genes are TRBV6-1 and TRBJ2-7; no reliable D call. The CDR3 has 15 residues. The germline CDR1 and CDR2 sequences are MNHNS and SASEGT. The V gene lost 1 base and the J gene lost 2 bases, with 12 bases spanning the gap. The chain's CDR3 is CASSEGQIPTYEQYF. CDR3 nucleotides: TGTGCCAGCAGTGAAGGGCAGATCCCCACCTACGAGCAGTACTTC.

This rearrangement joins TRBV6-1 to TRBJ2-7; D is unclear. CDR3 length: 17 residues. Trimming took off 0 bases at V and 0 bases at J, with 15 bases between the two ends. Germline loops: CDR1 MNHNS, CDR2 SASEGT. CDR3 region: CASSEAPWQASSYEQYF. The DNA of the CDR3 is TGTGCCAGCAGTGAAGCGCCCTGGCAGGCCAGCTCCTACGAGCAGTACTTC.

The chain recombines TRBV10-3 with TRBJ1-5; possible D gene TRBD1, 5 bases. V dropped 6 bases and J dropped 5 bases, with 11 bases sitting between them. Per the germline V gene, CDR1 is ENHRY and CDR2 is SYGVKD. This CDR3 spans 13 amino acids. The CDR3 coding sequence is TGTGCCATCAGGAGCAGGGAGGATCAGCCCCAGCATTTT. It specifies CAIRSREDQPQHF.

This chain uses TRBV30 with TRBJ2-7, with D possibly TRBD1 on 6 matching bases. The CDR3 spans 14 residues. V lost 3 bases to trimming and J lost 4 bases, with 16 bases between them. Germline V CDR1 and CDR2: GTSNPN, SVGIG (reference sequence). CDR3 coding DNA: TGTGCCTGGAGGTCGGCAGGGGAGAGGTACGAGCAGTACTTC. Protein sequence: CAWRSAGERYEQYF.

V usage is TRBV7-8 and J usage is TRBJ1-5, with D unclear. V lost 4 bases, J lost 8 bases, and 15 bases lay in between. CDR3 length: 14 residues. Germline CDR1 is SGHVS and CDR2 is FQNEAQ. CDR3 coding DNA: TGTGCCAGCAGCTCGAAACGTGAGGCCAAGCCCCAGCATTTT. Translation: CASSSKREAKPQHF.

This rearrangement joins TRBV9 to TRBJ2-2; D ambiguous. V was trimmed by 0 bases and J by 0 bases, leaving 9 bases between them. Germline lookup yields CDR1 SGDLS and CDR2 YYNGEE. This CDR3 is 16 amino acids long. The CDR3 sequence: CASSVGADSNTGELFF. CDR3 bases: TGTGCCAGCAGCGTAGGGGCAGATTCGAACACCGGGGAGCTGTTTTTT.

This clone was picked up one time. The genes are TRBV3-1 (or the pseudogene TRBV3-2) and TRBJ1-2; D is perhaps TRBD1 (5 bases). This CDR3 has 14 amino acids. Deletions cut 1 base from V and 5 bases from J, with 11 bases between. CDR1 is LGHDT and CDR2 is YNNKEL in the germline V gene (reference sequence). As DNA, the CDR3 is TGTGCCAGCAGCCAAGGCGGGGGGGAGTATGGCTACACCTTC. Translation gives CASSQGGGEYGYTF.

V and J are TRBV3-1 (or the pseudogene TRBV3-2) and TRBJ1-1, with 10 nucleotides matching TRBD1. This CDR3 comprises 15 residues. J gave up 6 bases and V 0 bases, and 4 bases lay outside the gene matches. Germline V CDR1 and CDR2: LGHDT, YNNKEL (reference sequence). CDR3 nucleotide sequence: TGTGCCAGCAGCCAAGAGTTTGGGACAGGGGCTGAAGCTTTCTTT. It translates to CASSQEFGTGAEAFF.

This rearrangement joins TRBV19 to TRBJ2-3; weak D call: TRBD1 (5 bases). V lost 3 bases and J 4 bases, leaving 11 bases between the germline ends. Germline V gene data show CDR1 as LNHDA and CDR2 as SQIVND (reference sequence). CDR3 length equals 14 residues. CDR3 residues: CASSISGWSDTQYF. DNA for the CDR3: TGTGCCAGTAGTATCTCAGGGTGGTCAGATACGCAGTATTTT.

This chain uses TRBV30 with TRBJ2-1; 12 bases line up with TRBD2. Unmatched junction bases numbered 5, after V lost 4 bases and J lost 7 bases. This CDR3 contains 14 residues. Per germline, CDR1 GTSNPN and CDR2 SVGIG (reference sequence). CDR3 coding DNA: TGTGCCTGGACTAGCGGGAGGGGGGGGAATGAGCAGTTCTTC. Amino acids: CAWTSGRGGNEQFF.

This clone was seen a single time. The chain recombines TRBV19 with TRBJ2-5; 8 bases are shared with TRBD1. There are 15 residues in the CDR3. The V gene's germline CDR1 is LNHDA and CDR2 SQIVND (reference sequence). The V gene end was trimmed by 5 bases and the J gene end by 7 bases; junction bases not matched to a gene: 12. As DNA, the CDR3 is TGTGCCAGTAGTCCTGGTGGGACAGGCCGAGGGACCCAGTACTTC. Its protein is CASSPGGTGRGTQYF.

This clone was observed a few times. The rearrangement links TRBV12-5 to TRBJ2-5; perhaps TRBD1 as D (5 bases). The ends were cut back, 1 base at V and 2 bases at J, with 8 bases in the middle. In germline, CDR1 is LGHNT, CDR2 FRNRAP. CDR3 length: 14 residues. This CDR3 reads CASGLGQPQETQYF. The CDR3 DNA sequence: TGTGCTAGTGGTTTGGGACAGCCTCAAGAGACCCAGTACTTC.

The CDR3 sequence is CASGEGNAGLNQPQHF. As DNA, the CDR3 is TGTGCTAGTGGGGAAGGGAACGCGGGACTCAATCAGCCCCAGCATTTT. The chain carries TRBV12-5 and TRBJ1-5, with D maybe TRBD1 (5 bases). Germline CDR1 and CDR2: LGHNT and FRNRAP. The CDR3 has 16 residues. V lost 6 bases and J lost 3, with 18 bases in between. Filled out from reference TRBV12-5 and TRBJ1-5, the complete variable domain reads DARVTQTPRHKVTEMGQEVTMRCQPILGHNTVFWYRQTMMQGLELLAYFRNRAPLDDSGMPKDRFSAEMPDATLATLKIQPSEPRDSAVYFCASGEGNAGLNQPQHFGDGTRLSIL.

This chain connects TRBV2 to TRBJ1-4, with a weak D call TRBD1 (5 bases). The CDR3 has 14 residues. Germline V lookup: CDR1 SNHLY, CDR2 FYNNEI. Trimming shortened V by 7 bases and J by 7 bases, and 16 bases separated the two germline ends. The DNA of the CDR3 is TGTGCCAGCAAAAAAGCGGGGGGAGGTGAAAAACTGTTTTTT. Translated: CASKKAGGGEKLFF. The full variable domain, rest sourced from reference TRBV2 and TRBJ1-4, is EPEVTQTPSHQVTQMGQEVILRCVPISNHLYFYWYRQILGQKVEFLVSFYNNEISEKSEIFDDQFSVERPDGSNFTLKIRSTKLEDSAMYFCASKKAGGGEKLFFGSGTQLSVL.

This clone showed up just once. The gene calls are TRBV9 and TRBJ1-5; 7 nucleotides line up with TRBD1. CDR1 is SGDLS and CDR2 is YYNGEE in the germline V gene. This CDR3 has 14 residues. Losses at the gene ends were 4 bases for V and 5 bases for J; bases not matched to a gene: 6. This CDR3 reads CASSWGQSDQPQHF. In DNA, the CDR3 is TGTGCCAGCAGCTGGGGACAGTCAGATCAGCCCCAGCATTTT.

CDR3 region: CASSEQGAQSPLHF. CDR3 coding DNA: TGTGCCAGCAGTGAACAGGGGGCGCAGTCACCCCTCCACTTT. The rearrangement joins TRBV2 to TRBJ1-6; 8 bases match TRBD1. Germline V lookup: CDR1 SNHLY, CDR2 FYNNEI. This CDR3 is built from 14 residues. V lost 2 bases and J lost 10; bases outside the gene matches: 4.

This rearrangement joins TRBV30 to TRBJ1-3; TRBD1 is a possible D gene (5 bases). The length of the CDR3 is 17 residues. Deletions cut 2 bases from V and 0 bases from J, with 17 bases between. The V gene's germline CDR1 is GTSNPN and CDR2 SVGIG (reference sequence). Here the CDR3 reads CAWSSGRTTVSGNTIYF. CDR3 sequence (DNA): TGTGCCTGGAGTTCGGGTAGGACAACGGTCTCTGGAAACACCATATATTTT. Supplemented by reference TRBV30 and TRBJ1-3, the full variable domain reads SQTIHQWPATLVQPVGSPLSLECTVEGTSNPNLYWYRQAAGRGLQLLFYSVGIGQISSEVPQNLSASRPQDRQFILSSKKLLLSDSGFYLCAWSSGRTTVSGNTIYFGEGSWLTVV.

This clone has only one observation. This chain joins TRBV7-8 and TRBJ1-1, with 7 nucleotides matching TRBD1. Looked up from germline, CDR1 is SGHVS and CDR2 is FQNEAQ. The length of the CDR3 is 15 residues. With V trimmed by 5 bases and J by 4 bases, 10 bases remained unmatched. CDR3 DNA: TGTGCCAGCAGCAATCCGACAGGGCTGGGCACTGAAGCTTTCTTT. As protein: CASSNPTGLGTEAFF. The whole variable domain, filled in from reference TRBV7-8 and TRBJ1-1, reads GAGVSQSPRYKVAKRGQDVALRCDPISGHVSLFWYQQALGQGPEFLTYFQNEAQLDKSGLPSDRFFAERPEGSVSTLKIQRTQQEDSAVYLCASSNPTGLGTEAFFGQGTRLTVV.

The genes are TRBV12-3 or TRBV12-4 and TRBJ2-1, with 8 bases lining up with TRBD1. The CDR3 covers 13 residues. With V trimmed by 7 bases and J by 9 bases, 8 bases remained unmatched. The CDR3, as DNA: TGTGCCAGCACCCTCAGGGGGCGCTTTGAGCAGTTCTTC. Amino acids: CASTLRGRFEQFF.

This clone was recorded a few times. The rearrangement uses TRBV10-1 and TRBJ2-3, with 7 bases matching TRBD2. The V gene's germline CDR1 is WNHNN and CDR2 SYGVQD (reference sequence). There are 12 residues in the CDR3. Unmatched junction bases numbered 3, after V lost 8 bases and J lost 4 bases. In DNA form, the CDR3 reads TGCGCCAGCGGTAGCGGGCCAGATACGCAGTATTTT. This sequence encodes CASGSGPDTQYF.